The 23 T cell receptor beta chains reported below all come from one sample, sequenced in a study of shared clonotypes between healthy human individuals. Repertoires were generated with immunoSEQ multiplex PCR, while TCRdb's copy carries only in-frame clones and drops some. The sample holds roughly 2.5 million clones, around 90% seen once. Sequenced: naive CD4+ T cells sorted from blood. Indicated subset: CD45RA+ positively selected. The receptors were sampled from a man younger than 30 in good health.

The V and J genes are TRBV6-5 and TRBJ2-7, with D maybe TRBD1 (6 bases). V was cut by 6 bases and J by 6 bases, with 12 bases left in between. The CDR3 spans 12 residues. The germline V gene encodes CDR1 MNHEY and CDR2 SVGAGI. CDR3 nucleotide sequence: TGTGCCAGCAGCGCAGGGGTTGGCGAGCAGTACTTC. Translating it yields CASSAGVGEQYF.

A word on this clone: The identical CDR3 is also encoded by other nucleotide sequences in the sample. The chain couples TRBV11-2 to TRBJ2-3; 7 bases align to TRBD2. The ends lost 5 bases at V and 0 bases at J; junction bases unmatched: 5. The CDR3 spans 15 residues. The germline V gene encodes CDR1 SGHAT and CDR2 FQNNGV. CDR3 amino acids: CASSPRGVSTDTQYF. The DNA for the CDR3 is TGTGCCAGCAGCCCACGGGGGGTCAGCACAGATACGCAGTATTTT.

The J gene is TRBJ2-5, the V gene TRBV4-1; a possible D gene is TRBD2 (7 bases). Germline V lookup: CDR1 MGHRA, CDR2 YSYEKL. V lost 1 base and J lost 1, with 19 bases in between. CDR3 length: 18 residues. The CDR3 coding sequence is TGCGCCAGCAGCCAAGGGAGCGGGAAGGGGGTTGTCCAAGAGACCCAGTACTTC. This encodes CASSQGSGKGVVQETQYF.

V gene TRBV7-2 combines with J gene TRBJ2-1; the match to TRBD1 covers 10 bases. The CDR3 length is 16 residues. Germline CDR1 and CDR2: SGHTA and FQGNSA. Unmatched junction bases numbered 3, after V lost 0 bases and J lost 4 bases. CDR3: CASSLARTGGYNEQFF. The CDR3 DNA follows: TGTGCCAGCAGCTTAGCTAGGACAGGGGGATACAATGAGCAGTTCTTC.

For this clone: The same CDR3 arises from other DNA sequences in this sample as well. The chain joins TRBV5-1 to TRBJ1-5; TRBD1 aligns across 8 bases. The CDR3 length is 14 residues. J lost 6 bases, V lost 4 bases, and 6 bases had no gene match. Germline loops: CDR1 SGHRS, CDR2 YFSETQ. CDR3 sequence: CASSPQGGGQPQHF. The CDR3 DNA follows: TGCGCCAGCAGCCCACAGGGGGGCGGTCAGCCCCAGCATTTT. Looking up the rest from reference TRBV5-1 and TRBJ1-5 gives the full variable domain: KAGVTQTPRYLIKTRGQQVTLSCSPISGHRSVSWYQQTPGQGLQFLFEYFSETQRNKGNFPGRFSGRQFSNSRSEMNVSTLELGDSALYLCASSPQGGGQPQHFGDGTRLSIL.

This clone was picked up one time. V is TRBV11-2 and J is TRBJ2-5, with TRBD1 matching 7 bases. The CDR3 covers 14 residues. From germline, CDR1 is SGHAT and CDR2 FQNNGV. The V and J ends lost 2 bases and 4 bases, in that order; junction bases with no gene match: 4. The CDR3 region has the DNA TGTGCCAGCAGCTTACAGAGGACAGGAGAGACCCAGTACTTC. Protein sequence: CASSLQRTGETQYF.

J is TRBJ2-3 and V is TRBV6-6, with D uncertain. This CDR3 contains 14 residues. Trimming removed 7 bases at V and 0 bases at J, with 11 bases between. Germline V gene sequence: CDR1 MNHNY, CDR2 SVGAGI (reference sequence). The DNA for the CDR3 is TGTGCCAGCACCCCGTTTTCTAGCACAGATACGCAGTATTTT. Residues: CASTPFSSTDTQYF.

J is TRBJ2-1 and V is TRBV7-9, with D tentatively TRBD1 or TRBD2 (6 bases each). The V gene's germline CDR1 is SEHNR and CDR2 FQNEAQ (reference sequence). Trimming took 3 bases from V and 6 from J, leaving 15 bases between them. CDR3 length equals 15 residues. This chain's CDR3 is CASSFRGQGGNEQFF. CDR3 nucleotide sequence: TGTGCCAGCAGCTTCCGGGGGCAGGGCGGCAATGAGCAGTTCTTC.

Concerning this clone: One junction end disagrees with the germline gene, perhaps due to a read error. DNA of the CDR3: TGTGCCGGCAGCGTAGGAGGACAGACGGGTGAAGCTTTCTTT. Encoded protein: CAGSVGGQTGEAFF. The chain joins TRBV9 to TRBJ1-1; D possibly corresponds to TRBD1 (6 bases). Germline V gene lookup returns CDR1 SGDLS and CDR2 YYNGEE. This CDR3 spans 14 amino acids. Variable domain in full (rest from reference TRBV9 and TRBJ1-1): DSGVTQTPKHLITATGQRVTLRCSPRSGDLSVYWYQQSLDQGLQFLIQYYNGEERAKGNILERFSAQQFPDLHSELNLSSLELGDSALYFCAGSVGGQTGEAFFGQGTRLTVV.

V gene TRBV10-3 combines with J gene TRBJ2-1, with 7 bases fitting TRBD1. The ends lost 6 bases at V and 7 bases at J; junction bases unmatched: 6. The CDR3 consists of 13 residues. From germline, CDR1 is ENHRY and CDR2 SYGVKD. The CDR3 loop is CAISPLTGNEQFF. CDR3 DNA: TGTGCCATCAGCCCCCTGACAGGGAATGAGCAGTTCTTC.

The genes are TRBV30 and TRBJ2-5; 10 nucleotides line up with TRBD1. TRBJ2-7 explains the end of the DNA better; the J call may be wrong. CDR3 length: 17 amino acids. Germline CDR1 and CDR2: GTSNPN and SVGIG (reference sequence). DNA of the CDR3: TGTGCCTGGGTCCGGGACAGGGGACGTTTAGTCTCCTACGAGCAGTACTTC. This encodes CAWVRDRGRLVSYEQYF.

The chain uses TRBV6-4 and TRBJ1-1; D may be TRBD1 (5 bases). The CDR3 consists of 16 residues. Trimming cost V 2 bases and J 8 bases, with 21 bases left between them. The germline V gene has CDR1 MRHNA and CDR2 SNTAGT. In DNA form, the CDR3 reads TGTGCCAGCAGTGACGTTTTTAGCGGAACTGGGGGAGAAGCTTTCTTT. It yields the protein CASSDVFSGTGGEAFF.

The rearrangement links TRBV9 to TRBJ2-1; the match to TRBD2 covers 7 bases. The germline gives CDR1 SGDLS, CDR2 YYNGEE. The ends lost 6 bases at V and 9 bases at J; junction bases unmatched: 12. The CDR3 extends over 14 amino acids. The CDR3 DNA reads TGTGCCAGCACCCCTCGGGCGGGAGTCGGTGAGCAGTTCTTC. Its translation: CASTPRAGVGEQFF.

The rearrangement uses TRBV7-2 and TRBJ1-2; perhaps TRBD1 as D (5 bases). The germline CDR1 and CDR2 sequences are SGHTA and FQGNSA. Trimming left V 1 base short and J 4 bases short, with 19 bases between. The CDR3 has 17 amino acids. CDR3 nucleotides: TGTGCCAGCAGCTTAGTCGTGGGTGGGGGATCGAGCTATGGCTACACCTTC. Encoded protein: CASSLVVGGGSSYGYTF.

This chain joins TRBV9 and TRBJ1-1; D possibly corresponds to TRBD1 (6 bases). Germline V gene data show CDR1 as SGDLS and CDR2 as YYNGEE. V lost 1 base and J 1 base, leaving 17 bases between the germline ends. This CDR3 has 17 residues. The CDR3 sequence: CASSVSRGALGNTEAFF. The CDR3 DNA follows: TGTGCCAGCAGCGTATCGAGGGGGGCCTTGGGGAACACTGAAGCTTTCTTT.

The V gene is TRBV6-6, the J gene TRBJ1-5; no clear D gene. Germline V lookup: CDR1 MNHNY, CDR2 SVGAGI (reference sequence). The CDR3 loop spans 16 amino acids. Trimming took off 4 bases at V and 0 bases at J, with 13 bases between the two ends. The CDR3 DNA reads TGTGCCAGCAGTTCCCCAAGGTCCGATAGCAATCAGCCCCAGCATTTT. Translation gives CASSSPRSDSNQPQHF.

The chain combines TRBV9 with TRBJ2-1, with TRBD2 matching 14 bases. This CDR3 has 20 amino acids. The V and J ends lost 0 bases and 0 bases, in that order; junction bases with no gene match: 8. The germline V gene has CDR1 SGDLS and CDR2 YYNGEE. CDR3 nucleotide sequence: TGTGCCAGCAGCGTAGCCGCGGGACTAGCGGGAGTGCCCTCCTACAATGAGCAGTTCTTC. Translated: CASSVAAGLAGVPSYNEQFF.

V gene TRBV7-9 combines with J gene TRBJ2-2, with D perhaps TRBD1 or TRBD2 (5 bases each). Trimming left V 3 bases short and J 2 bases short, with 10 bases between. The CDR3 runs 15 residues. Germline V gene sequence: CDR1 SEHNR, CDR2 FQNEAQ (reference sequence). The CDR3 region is CASSLIGDNTGELFF. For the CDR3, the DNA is TGTGCCAGCAGCTTGATAGGGGACAACACCGGGGAGCTGTTTTTT. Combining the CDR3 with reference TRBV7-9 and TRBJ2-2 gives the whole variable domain DTGVSQNPRHKITKRGQNVTFRCDPISEHNRLYWYRQTLGQGPEFLTYFQNEAQLEKSRLLSDRFSAERPKGSFSTLEIQRTEQGDSAMYLCASSLIGDNTGELFFGEGSRLTVL.

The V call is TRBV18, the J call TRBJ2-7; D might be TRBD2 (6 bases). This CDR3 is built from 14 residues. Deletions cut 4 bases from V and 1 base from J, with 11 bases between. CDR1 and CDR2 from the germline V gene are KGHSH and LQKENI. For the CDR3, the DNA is TGTGCCAGCTCACTCGCGGGATCGTCCTACGAGCAGTACTTC. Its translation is CASSLAGSSYEQYF. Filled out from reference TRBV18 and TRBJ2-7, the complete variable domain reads NAGVMQNPRHLVRRRGQEARLRCSPMKGHSHVYWYRQLPEEGLKFMVYLQKENIIDESGMPKERFSAEFPKEGPSILRIQQVVRGDSAAYFCASSLAGSSYEQYFGPGTRLTVT.

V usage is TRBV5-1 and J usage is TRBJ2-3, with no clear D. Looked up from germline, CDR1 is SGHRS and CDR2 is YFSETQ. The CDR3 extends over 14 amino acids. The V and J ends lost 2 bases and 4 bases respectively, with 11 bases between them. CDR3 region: CASSFTGYSDTQYF. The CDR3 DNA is TGCGCCAGCAGCTTTACCGGGTACTCAGATACGCAGTATTTT.

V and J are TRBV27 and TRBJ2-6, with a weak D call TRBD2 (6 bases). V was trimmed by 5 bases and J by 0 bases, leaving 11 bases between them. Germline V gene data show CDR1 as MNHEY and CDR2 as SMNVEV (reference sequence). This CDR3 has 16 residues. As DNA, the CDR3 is TGTGCCAGCAGTGGGGGAGGACACTCTGGGGCCAACGTCCTGACTTTC. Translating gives CASSGGGHSGANVLTF.

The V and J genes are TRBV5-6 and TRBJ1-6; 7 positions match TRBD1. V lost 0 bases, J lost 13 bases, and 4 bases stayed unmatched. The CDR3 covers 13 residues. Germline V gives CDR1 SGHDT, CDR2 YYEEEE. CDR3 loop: CASSLESGGPLHF. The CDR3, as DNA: TGTGCCAGCAGCTTGGAGTCAGGGGGTCCCCTCCACTTT.

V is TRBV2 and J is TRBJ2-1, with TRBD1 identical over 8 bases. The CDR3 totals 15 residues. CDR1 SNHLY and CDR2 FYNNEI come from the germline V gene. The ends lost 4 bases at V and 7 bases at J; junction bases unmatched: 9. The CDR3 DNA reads TGTGCCAGCAGTGTAAGACAGGGGAGAAGGAATGAGCAGTTCTTC. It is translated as CASSVRQGRRNEQFF.